This T cell receptor beta chain appears in the sequencing data of a study of identical twins. The ends were cut back, 6 bases at V and 4 bases at J, with 15 bases in the middle. The CDR3 length is 15 residues. One entry per CDR3 protein, called by TCRdb with MiXCR from the 5' RACE reads. The table has some 500,000 distinct CDR3 sequences, roughly a fifth seen once. These data also featured in a second study, about T cells expressing NK-cell markers. That report adds: The CD3+CD56-NKG2C+ fraction of a few donors was likewise dominated by these clonotypes.

This TCR derives from a woman under 30 in good health. Sequencing input: CD4+ T cells sorted from blood. The chain has TRBV12-3 or TRBV12-4 and TRBJ2-2; a weak D match, TRBD2 (6 bases). CDR3 in amino acids: CASREPGLLTGELFF. CDR3 in DNA: TGTGCCAGCAGGGAACCGGGACTTCTCACCGGGGAGCTGTTTTTT.